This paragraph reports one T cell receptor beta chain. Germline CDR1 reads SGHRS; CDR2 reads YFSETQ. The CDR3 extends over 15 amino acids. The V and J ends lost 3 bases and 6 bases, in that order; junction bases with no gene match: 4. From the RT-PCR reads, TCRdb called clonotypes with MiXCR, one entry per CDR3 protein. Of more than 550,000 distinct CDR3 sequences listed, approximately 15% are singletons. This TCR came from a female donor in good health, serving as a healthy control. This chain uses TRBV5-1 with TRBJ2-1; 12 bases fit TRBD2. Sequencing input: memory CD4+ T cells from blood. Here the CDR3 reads CASSSPGLAGNEQFF. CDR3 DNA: TGCGCCAGCAGCTCTCCGGGACTAGCGGGCAATGAGCAGTTCTTC. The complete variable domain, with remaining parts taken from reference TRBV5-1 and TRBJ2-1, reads KAGVTQTPRYLIKTRGQQVTLSCSPISGHRSVSWYQQTPGQGLQFLFEYFSETQRNKGNFPGRFSGRQFSNSRSEMNVSTLELGDSALYLCASSSPGLAGNEQFFGPGTRLTVL.